These T cell receptor beta chains were read from a single sample in a study of blood T cell repertoires in COVID-19. The protocol was immunoSEQ multiplex PCR, while the TCRdb copy is restricted to in-frame clones and leaves out a portion. The data hold fewer than 250,000 clones, with over 80% observed a single time. What was sequenced was peripheral blood. The source is a man aged 60 to 69 with COVID-19, enrolled during active disease. The CDR3 runs from the conserved cysteine through the conserved F or W. D genes are given only for firm matches. Where a row states a size, it is once, few, many or the class of an expanded clone; other rows omit it.

TRBV19	TRBJ2-1	TRBD1	-	TGTGCCAGTAGTAGGGGGACAGGGGCTTACAATGAGCAGTTCTTC	CASSRGTGAYNEQFF
TRBV11-3	TRBJ2-1	-	-	TGTGCGAGCGGGCCCGATTCCTACAATGAGCAGTTCTTC	CASGPDSYNEQFF
TRBV28	TRBJ2-5	-	-	TGTGCCAGCAGTTTATACGGAACGGCGGCAGAGACCCAGTACTTC	CASSLYGTAAETQYF
TRBV12-3/TRBV12-4	TRBJ1-1	-	-	TGTGCCAGCAGTGAACAGGTGAACACTGAAGCTTTCTTT	CASSEQVNTEAFF
TRBV4-3	TRBJ2-2	-	-	TGCGCCAGCAGCACAGACAGTTATACCGGGGAGCTGTTTTTT	CASSTDSYTGELFF
TRBV3-1/TRBV3-2	TRBJ1-1	-	-	TGTGCCAGCAGCCCAGAGACGGGGTACGGCACTGAAGCTTTCTTT	CASSPETGYGTEAFF
TRBV30	TRBJ1-5	-	-	TGTGCCTGGAGTGTACGAGGGAATAGCAATCAGCCCCAGCATTTT	CAWSVRGNSNQPQHF
TRBV7-2	TRBJ1-2	TRBD1	-	TGTGCCAGCAGCTTCGTAGGGACAGGCTATGGCTACACCTTC	CASSFVGTGYGYTF
TRBV30	TRBJ2-7	TRBD1	-	TGTGCCTGGGCCCGACAGGGTCTATACGAGCAGTACTTC	CAWARQGLYEQYF
TRBV27	TRBJ1-1	-	-	TGTGCCAGCAGTTCTCTAACCGGGACAATGAACACTGAAGCTTTCTTT	CASSSLTGTMNTEAFF
TRBV7-2	TRBJ2-5	TRBD1	-	TGTGCCAGCAGCTTAGTTGCAGGGGGCTCCGGAGAGACCCAGTACTTC	CASSLVAGGSGETQYF
TRBV7-9	TRBJ1-4	-	-	TGTGCCAGCAGCTACGACAGTGCAACTAATGAAAAACTGTTTTTT	CASSYDSATNEKLFF
TRBV5-1	TRBJ2-2	TRBD1	-	TGCGCCAGCAGCTCGGACAGGGGAACCGGGGAGCTGTTTTTT	CASSSDRGTGELFF
TRBV3-1/TRBV3-2	TRBJ2-1	-	-	TGTGCCAGCAGCCAAGAAGCCGGGGGGCTATCAGAGCAGTTCTTC	CASSQEAGGLSEQFF
TRBV7-2	TRBJ2-7	-	-	TGTGCCAGCAGCTTAGTAAAGGGCGGGGGCAACGAGCAGTACTTC	CASSLVKGGGNEQYF
TRBV18	TRBJ1-6	-	-	TGTGCCAGCTCGGTCGACAGGAATAATTCACCCCTCCACTTT	CASSVDRNNSPLHF
TRBV18	TRBJ2-4	-	-	TGTGCCAGCTCACCAGCAGAGACTTCCATTCAGTACTTC	CASSPAETSIQYF
TRBV7-2	TRBJ2-6	TRBD2	-	TGTGCCAGCAGCTTAGCTACTAGCGGGATAGGTGGGGCCAACGTCCTGACTTTC	CASSLATSGIGGANVLTF
TRBV5-6	TRBJ1-5	-	-	TGTGCCAGCAGCCACGACAGGCAGCCCCAGCATTTT	CASSHDRQPQHF
TRBV7-9	TRBJ2-3	TRBD1	-	TGTGCCAGCAGCCCTCCCGGGACAGGGTTGACAGATACGCAGTATTTT	CASSPPGTGLTDTQYF
TRBV5-6	TRBJ1-2	-	few	TGTGCCAGCAGCCAGGAAGCCTATGGCTACACCTTC	CASSQEAYGYTF
TRBV5-6	TRBJ2-3	-	-	TGTGCCAGCAGCCCCACAGGAGGGTATACGCAGTATTTT	CASSPTGGYTQYF
TRBV19	TRBJ1-5	-	-	TGTGCCAGTAGTATAGGGCCAGGGGAGAGGTATAGAAATCAGCCCCAGCATTTT	CASSIGPGERYRNQPQHF
TRBV4-3	TRBJ1-2	-	-	TGCGCCAGCAGCCAAGCTTTGCGGGGCCCGTTTACTAACTATGGCTACACCTTC	CASSQALRGPFTNYGYTF
TRBV7-9	TRBJ2-5	-	-	TGTGCCAGCAGACTCGCGGAGACCCAGTACTTC	CASRLAETQYF
TRBV4-1	TRBJ1-3	-	-	TGCGCCAGCAGCCCCTCGACGTCAGGTCTCTCTGGAAACACCATATATTTT	CASSPSTSGLSGNTIYF
TRBV5-4	TRBJ2-7	-	-	TGTGCCAGCAATGAAAGCCCTTCCTACGAGCAGTACTTC	CASNESPSYEQYF
TRBV29-1	TRBJ1-2	-	-	TGCAGCGTTGAAGATGGGGCCCACAAATATGGCTACACCTTC	CSVEDGAHKYGYTF
TRBV9	TRBJ1-4	TRBD1	-	TGTGCCAGCAGCGCAAGACAGGGAACTAATGAAAAACTGTTTTTT	CASSARQGTNEKLFF
TRBV7-9	TRBJ2-1	-	-	TGTGCCAGCAGCTTAGGCGGGGTCCCTTTTGCTGAGCAGTTCTTC	CASSLGGVPFAEQFF
TRBV30	TRBJ2-3	-	-	TGTGCCTGGAGTAGGGACAACACAGATACGCAGTATTTT	CAWSRDNTDTQYF
TRBV7-3	TRBJ2-2	-	-	TGTGCCAGCAGACCATACAGGGTCAAGAACACCGGGGAGCTGTTTTTT	CASRPYRVKNTGELFF
TRBV19	TRBJ1-5	-	-	TGTGCCAGTAGTATATTGGGGACTTCGAATCAGCCCCAGCATTTT	CASSILGTSNQPQHF
TRBV12-3/TRBV12-4	TRBJ2-5	-	once	TGTGCCAGCAGTCCAGCGGCCAGGACCCAGTACTTC	CASSPAARTQYF
TRBV28	TRBJ2-5	TRBD2	-	TGTGCCAGCCGGACTAGCGGGAGGGTCCAAGAGACCCAGTACTTC	CASRTSGRVQETQYF
TRBV11-2	TRBJ2-7	TRBD2	-	TGTGCCAGCAGCTTAGAACCTACGACTAGCGGGAGAGTCTACGAGCAGTACTTC	CASSLEPTTSGRVYEQYF
TRBV6-5	TRBJ2-7	TRBD1	-	TGTGCCACTGGGGACAGGGGGCGCGGGCAGTACTTC	CATGDRGRGQYF
TRBV28	TRBJ2-6	-	-	TGTGCCAGCAGTCCCCGTTTGGGGACAACCGGGGCCAACGTCCTGACTTTC	CASSPRLGTTGANVLTF
TRBV5-5	TRBJ2-7	-	-	TGTGCCAGCAGCTTGGGGGTATGGGCTTCAGGTCCCGAGCAGTACTTC	CASSLGVWASGPEQYF
TRBV10-3	TRBJ1-1	-	-	TGTGCCATCAGTGAACAACCGAACACTGAAGCTTTCTTT	CAISEQPNTEAFF
TRBV14	TRBJ2-7	TRBD1	-	TGTGCCAGCAGCCAAGATTTAAGGGACAGGGGGCCGGGCGAGCAGTACTTC	CASSQDLRDRGPGEQYF
TRBV4-1	TRBJ1-1	-	-	TGCGCCAGCAGCCTGCAGGACGGGGTCACTGAAGCTTTCTTT	CASSLQDGVTEAFF
TRBV15	TRBJ1-1	-	few	TGTGCCACCAGCAGAGAACAGATGAACACTGAAGCTTTCTTT	CATSREQMNTEAFF
TRBV5-1	TRBJ1-1	-	-	TGCGCCAGCAGCTTACGACAAGCTAACACTGAAGCTTTCTTT	CASSLRQANTEAFF
TRBV6-6	TRBJ1-1	-	-	TGTGCCAGCGATAGTAACACTGAAGCTTTCTTT	CASDSNTEAFF
TRBV9	TRBJ1-1	-	-	TGTGCCAGCAGCGAGACAATGAGCACTGAAGCTTTCTTT	CASSETMSTEAFF
TRBV30	TRBJ1-1	-	-	TGTGCCTGGAATCCCAGGGTATATACTGAAGCTTTCTTT	CAWNPRVYTEAFF
TRBV6-5	TRBJ2-1	-	-	TGTGCCAGCTCTCAGGGCGGGATCTACAATGAGCAGTTCTTC	CASSQGGIYNEQFF
TRBV27	TRBJ1-6	TRBD1	-	TGTGCCAGCAGCCGGGACAGAAATAATTCACCCCTCCACTTT	CASSRDRNNSPLHF
TRBV4-1	TRBJ2-3	-	-	TGCGCCAGCAGCCAAGATGAGGGAACAGATACGCAGTATTTT	CASSQDEGTDTQYF
TRBV5-6	TRBJ2-5	TRBD2	-	TGTGCCAGCAGCTTAGGACTAGACAAACAAGAGACCCAGTACTTC	CASSLGLDKQETQYF
TRBV29-1	TRBJ2-3	TRBD1	-	TGCAGCGTGGCCACAGGGGGCGGGGGCACAGATACGCAGTATTTT	CSVATGGGGTDTQYF
TRBV2	TRBJ1-6	-	-	TGTGCCAGCAGGCGAGGGTTCAATTCACCCCTCCACTTT	CASRRGFNSPLHF
TRBV4-1	TRBJ1-4	TRBD1	-	TGCGCCAGCAGCGGCCGGGACAGGGTTAATGAAAAACTGTTTTTT	CASSGRDRVNEKLFF
TRBV19	TRBJ1-3	TRBD1	-	TGTGCCAGTAGACGTCCCCGGGACAGCGGAAACACCATATATTTT	CASRRPRDSGNTIYF